Described below is a single TCR beta chain sequence and its context. This receptor's antigen is unknown. No qualities accompany the bases; no much larger clone lies one base away. The cohort included 25 to 35 patients with locally advanced or metastatic urothelial carcinoma who were treated at Memorial Sloan Kettering on a trial protocol. Peripheral blood mononuclear cells were collected pretreatment and during treatment, with between 1 and 8 total time points per patient. The Qiagen DNeasy Blood extraction kit was used to purify genomic DNA from total PBMCs and tumor samples. PBMCs were collected pretreatment and during treatment, and were isolated and stored as previously described. Trimmed from V: 3 bases; trimmed from J: 5 bases; junction bases lacking a gene match: 1. The CDR3 runs 12 residues from the cysteine to the phenylalanine. Solely the CDR3 DNA is kept, with 36 bases framed from the first base. CDR1 and CDR2 are read off the germline V gene as SGHRS and YFSETQ.

The data belong to a study of PD-L1 blockade in urothelial cancer (dated by TCRdb to 2016 to 2017). Study-level background: Therapy was started at some point between 2013 and 2015 for all patients, and atezolizumab 1,200 mg was administered intravenously every 3 weeks. About 90% of the roughly 29 patients were males with bladder-origin urothelial cancer, and 18 of 29 reported a prior smoking history. Patients had an ECOG performance status of 0 or 1 and had received between 0 and 3 prior chemotherapy regimens. Blood samples were analyzed at 3 weeks after treatment start (second dose) and at 6 weeks after treatment start. Blood samples gave a median of about 130,000 T cells and approximately 80,000 unique TCRs, with a median clonality of approximately 0.08. An exploratory multi-omic analysis was conducted of the somatic, immune and clinical correlates of response to PD-L1 blockade with atezolizumab in urothelial cancer. Pretreatment tumor samples, along with matched peripheral blood serially collected before and after atezolizumab treatment, were subjected to TCR sequencing. Durable clinical benefit was defined as a progression-free survival longer than 6 months, and TCR features were additionally tested against progression-free survival and overall survival. In the same patients, whole exome sequencing and RNA sequencing of pretreatment tumors were performed in addition to TCR sequencing. Under 10 patients achieved durable clinical benefit and approximately 20 did not. Under 30 patients had pretreatment blood TCR-seq, about 25 had at least one posttreatment blood collection, and about 25 had tumor TCR-seq. Paper-wide results and their limitations: Improved progression-free and overall survival was associated with having pretreatment peripheral blood TCR clonality below the median. Because the sample size was small (n = 29) and many of the analyses were exploratory, the results are meant to be hypothesis-generating. Among patients with durable benefit, tumor-associated TCR clones showed greater expansion in peripheral blood 3 weeks after treatment started (n ≈ 20, p = 0.022).

Synthetic TCR analog templates were spiked into each PCR so that absolute template abundance could be estimated from read counts. Using the immunoSEQ assay, TCRbeta CDR3 regions were amplified from genomic DNA with bias-controlled V and J gene primers. Rearranged TCRbeta segments were sequenced at approximately 20X coverage. As for how the authors treated the data: Sequencing errors were corrected by clustering, and CDR3s were annotated against IMGT so that V, D and J genes could be assigned. Out-of-frame and stop-codon sequences were excluded, and only productive TCRbeta rearrangements were used in downstream analyses. To compute clonality, Shannon entropy was normalized by the log of the number of unique productive sequences and then subtracted from one. Clones differing between time points or between blood and tumor were identified using Fisher's exact test with Benjamini-Hochberg correction, with an adjusted p below 0.01 applied as the threshold. TCRdb re-hosts the immuneACCESS table, in-frame sequences only. Its copies lack some clones; in the studies checked, an unresolved V gene accounts for under half of them, and the cause for the rest is not known. The DNA gave D and trimming, while V, J and clone size come from that table. For this sample the table gives around 30,000 clones, of which around 80% were detected only once. The ten top clones hold 2% to 2.5% of the sample.

This sequence uses TRBV5-1 and TRBJ1-2; the central 7 bases match TRBD1. The clonotype was recovered from a man aged 50-59 years with urothelial cancer. The sample was PBMCs, taken around atezolizumab (anti-PD-L1) treatment. The DNA sequence is TGCGCCAGCAGCTGGGACAGTTATGGCTACACCTTC. Its translation is CASSWDSYGYTF.